The 9 T cell receptor beta chains given below trace back to one sample, sequenced in a study of T-cell memory formation after mild COVID-19. TCRdb recomputed calls from the 5' RACE reads with MiXCR, one row per CDR3 protein. Here the sample spans roughly 240,000 distinct CDR3 sequences, 15% to 19% being singletons. Sequenced sample: PBMCs or a T cell subset sorted from them (not recorded which). These receptors all come from an adult woman who had mild COVID-19 (a few samples of this study predate the infection). Cell type and time point are not known.

This clonotype turned up a few times. V and J are TRBV5-1 and TRBJ2-7; D unresolved. Per germline, CDR1 SGHRS and CDR2 YFSETQ. The CDR3 runs 14 residues. V shed 7 bases and J shed 0 bases, with 14 bases lying between them. The DNA of the CDR3 is TGCGCCAGCCAAGACGGGTCCTCCTCCTACGAGCAGTACTTC. It translates to CASQDGSSSYEQYF.

This clonotype was picked up many times. This sequence joins TRBV4-2 and TRBJ2-5, with no clear D. This CDR3 spans 13 amino acids. V lost 0 bases to trimming and J lost 3 bases, with 5 bases between them. Germline loops: CDR1 LGHNA, CDR2 YNFKEQ. CDR3: CASSQESEETQYF. DNA of the CDR3: TGTGCCAGCAGCCAAGAGAGCGAAGAGACCCAGTACTTC.

J is TRBJ2-2 and V is TRBV5-1, with D perhaps TRBD2 (5 bases). This CDR3 has 13 residues. Trimming took off 1 base at V and 5 bases at J, with 6 bases between the two ends. Germline V gene lookup returns CDR1 SGHRS and CDR2 YFSETQ. CDR3 loop: CASSLRETGELFF. DNA for the CDR3: TGCGCCAGCAGCTTGCGGGAAACCGGGGAGCTGTTTTTT.

This clonotype was observed a few times. Germline and junction disagree at one end, which may indicate a read error. V gene TRBV3-1 combines with J gene TRBJ2-1; D is uncertain. Germline-derived CDR1 and CDR2 are LGHDT and YNNKEL (reference sequence). The CDR3 consists of 13 residues. The CDR3 loop is CASSQDPYSEQFF. CDR3 coding DNA: TGTGCCAGCAGCCAAGACCCCTACAGTGAGCAGTTCTTC.

This clonotype appeared many times. CDR3 sequence (DNA): TGCGCCAGCAGCATAAAAGGACTCGGACAGGGAAAAGAGACCCAGTACTTC. It translates to CASSIKGLGQGKETQYF. V and J are TRBV5-1 and TRBJ2-5, with 8 bases lining up with TRBD1. Germline CDR1 is SGHRS and CDR2 is YFSETQ. The CDR3 loop spans 17 amino acids. The junction had 14 bases not matched to a gene; V was cut back by 4 bases and J by 3 bases.

This chain joins TRBV19 and TRBJ2-7, with 10 bases aligning to TRBD2. The junction had 6 bases not matched to a gene; V was cut back by 4 bases and J by 3 bases. The CDR3 is 15 residues long. The V gene's germline CDR1 is LNHDA and CDR2 SQIVND (reference sequence). CDR3 loop: CASSTGGTSVYEQYF. The CDR3 nucleotides read TGTGCCAGTAGTACGGGAGGGACTAGCGTCTACGAGCAGTACTTC.

The sample holds one count of this clonotype. The chain combines TRBV5-1 with TRBJ2-1; TRBD1 aligns across 8 bases. There are 14 residues in the CDR3. Germline V gene data show CDR1 as SGHRS and CDR2 as YFSETQ. V was clipped by 4 bases and J by 7 bases; unmatched bases: 7. CDR3 bases: TGCGCCAGCAGCCATGGACAGGGTTCGAATGAGCAGTTCTTC. Translating gives CASSHGQGSNEQFF.

This clonotype was observed a handful of times. This chain links TRBV21-1 with TRBJ2-7; the table's D call, TRBD1, has no DNA check behind it. TRBV21-1 is tagged as a pseudogene. This CDR3 region has 17 residues. The CDR3 reads CASSKGLQGVGSYEQYF. CDR3 DNA: TGTGCCAGCAGCAAAGGCCTACAGGGGGTAGGTTCCTACGAGCAGTACTTC.

The chain links TRBV6-5 to TRBJ2-5, with 10 bases matching TRBD2. This CDR3 region has 16 residues. Germline CDR1 reads MNHEY; CDR2 reads SVGAGI. The V gene end was trimmed by 6 bases and the J gene end by 1 base; junction bases not matched to a gene: 8. The CDR3 sequence is CASRPTLAGPQETQYF. DNA of the CDR3: TGTGCCAGCAGACCGACACTAGCGGGGCCCCAAGAGACCCAGTACTTC.